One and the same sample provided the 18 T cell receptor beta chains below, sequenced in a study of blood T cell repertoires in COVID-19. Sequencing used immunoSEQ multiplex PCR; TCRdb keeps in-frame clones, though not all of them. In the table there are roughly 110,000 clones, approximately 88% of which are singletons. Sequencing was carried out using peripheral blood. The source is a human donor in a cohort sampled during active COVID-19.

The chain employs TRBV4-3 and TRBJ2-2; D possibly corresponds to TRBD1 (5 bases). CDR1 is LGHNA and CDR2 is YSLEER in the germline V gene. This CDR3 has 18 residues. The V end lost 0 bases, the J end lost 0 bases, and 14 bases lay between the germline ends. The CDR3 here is CASSQDVARATNTGELFF. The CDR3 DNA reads TGCGCCAGCAGCCAAGATGTTGCCAGGGCGACGAACACCGGGGAGCTGTTTTTT.

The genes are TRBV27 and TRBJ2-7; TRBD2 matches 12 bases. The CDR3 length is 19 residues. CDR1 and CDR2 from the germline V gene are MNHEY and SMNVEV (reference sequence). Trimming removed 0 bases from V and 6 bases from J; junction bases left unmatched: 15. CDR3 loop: CASSLSNYRLAGVVLEQYV. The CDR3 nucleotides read TGTGCCAGCAGTTTATCGAACTATCGACTAGCGGGAGTAGTTCTCGAGCAGTACGTC.

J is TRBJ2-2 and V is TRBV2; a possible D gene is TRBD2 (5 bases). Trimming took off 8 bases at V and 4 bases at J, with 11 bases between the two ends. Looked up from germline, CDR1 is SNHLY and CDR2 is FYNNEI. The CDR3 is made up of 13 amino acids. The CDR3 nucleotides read TGTGCCAGCTGTAGCGTCGGCACCGGGGAGCTGTTTTTT. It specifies CASCSVGTGELFF.

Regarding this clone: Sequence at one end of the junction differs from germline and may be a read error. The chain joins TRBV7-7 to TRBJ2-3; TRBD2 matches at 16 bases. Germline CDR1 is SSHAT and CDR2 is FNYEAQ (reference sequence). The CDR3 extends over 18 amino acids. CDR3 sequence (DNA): TGTGCTAGCAGCCCGGGACTAGCGGGAGGGCCGGGGACAGATACGCAGTATTTT. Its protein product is CASSPGLAGGPGTDTQYF. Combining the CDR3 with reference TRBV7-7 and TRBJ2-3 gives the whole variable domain GAGVSQSPRYKVTKRGQDVTLRCDPISSHATLYWYQQALGQGPEFLTYFNYEAQPDKSGLPSDRFSAERPEGSISTLTIQRTEQRDSAMYRCASSPGLAGGPGTDTQYFGPGTRLTVL.

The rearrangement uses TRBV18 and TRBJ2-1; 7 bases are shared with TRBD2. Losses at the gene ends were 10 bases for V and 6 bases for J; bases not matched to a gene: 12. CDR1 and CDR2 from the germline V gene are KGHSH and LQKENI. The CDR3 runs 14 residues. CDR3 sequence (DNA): TGTGCCACCGCTTTAGGGAGGGAGGCCAATGAGCAGTTCTTC. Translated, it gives CATALGREANEQFF.

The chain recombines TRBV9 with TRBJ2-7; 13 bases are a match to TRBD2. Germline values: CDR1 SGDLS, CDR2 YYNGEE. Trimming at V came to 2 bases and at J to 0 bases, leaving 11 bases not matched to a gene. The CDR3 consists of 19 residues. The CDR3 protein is CASSVLRLAGGLSSYEQYV. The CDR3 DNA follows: TGTGCCAGCAGCGTCCTAAGACTAGCGGGAGGTCTTAGCTCCTACGAGCAGTACGTC.

CDR3 nucleotide sequence: TGTGCCAGCAGCCGCTACCTTGGGACTAACTCCCTAGATACGCAGTATTTT. Residues: CASSRYLGTNSLDTQYF. The J gene is TRBJ2-3, the V gene TRBV14; 7 nucleotides align to TRBD2. The germline V gene encodes CDR1 SGHDN and CDR2 FVKESK. The CDR3 sequence is 17 residues long. Germline trimming cut 4 bases from V and 5 bases from J; bases unmatched to any gene: 15.

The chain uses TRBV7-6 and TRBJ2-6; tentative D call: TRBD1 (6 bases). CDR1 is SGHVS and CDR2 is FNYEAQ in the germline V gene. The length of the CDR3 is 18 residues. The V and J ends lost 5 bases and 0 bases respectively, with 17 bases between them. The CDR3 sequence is CASSLQGLLTSGANVLTF. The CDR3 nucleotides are TGTGCCAGCAGCCTACAGGGCCTACTCACCTCTGGGGCCAACGTCCTGACTTTC.

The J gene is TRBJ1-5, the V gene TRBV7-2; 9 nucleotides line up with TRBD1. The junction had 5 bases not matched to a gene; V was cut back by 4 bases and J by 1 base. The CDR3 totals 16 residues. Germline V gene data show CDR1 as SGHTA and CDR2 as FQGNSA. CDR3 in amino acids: CASSSTDRGSNQPQHF. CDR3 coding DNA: TGTGCCAGCAGCTCGACCGACAGGGGGAGCAATCAGCCCCAGCATTTT.

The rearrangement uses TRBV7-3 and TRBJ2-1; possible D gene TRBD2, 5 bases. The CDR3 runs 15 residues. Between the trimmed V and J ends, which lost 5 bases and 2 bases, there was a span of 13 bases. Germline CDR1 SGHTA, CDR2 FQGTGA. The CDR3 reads CASSQVGGPYNEQFF. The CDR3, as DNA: TGTGCCAGCAGCCAAGTTGGAGGACCCTACAATGAGCAGTTCTTC.

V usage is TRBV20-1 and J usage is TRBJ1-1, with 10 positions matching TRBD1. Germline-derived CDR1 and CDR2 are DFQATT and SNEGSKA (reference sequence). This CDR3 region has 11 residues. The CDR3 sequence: CYGQGGGEAFF. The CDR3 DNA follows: TGCTACGGACAGGGGGGTGGTGAAGCTTTCTTT.

The CDR3 DNA follows: TGTGCCAGCAGCGATGACAGGGTCGGCTCAGGTGAGCAGTACGTC. Protein sequence: CASSDDRVGSGEQYV. J is TRBJ2-7 and V is TRBV2, with 7 bases lining up with TRBD1. Per germline, CDR1 SNHLY and CDR2 FYNNEI. The V and J ends lost 6 bases and 7 bases, in that order; junction bases with no gene match: 15. The CDR3 has 15 residues.

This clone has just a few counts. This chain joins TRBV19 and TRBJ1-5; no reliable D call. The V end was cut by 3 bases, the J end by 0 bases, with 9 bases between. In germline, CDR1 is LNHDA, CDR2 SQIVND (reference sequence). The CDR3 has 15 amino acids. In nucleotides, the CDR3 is TGTGCCAGTAGTATTAACAGATATAGCAATCAGCCCCAGCATTTT. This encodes CASSINRYSNQPQHF.

CDR3 nucleotide sequence: TGTGCCAGCAGCCAGGGACTTATCTACGAGCAGTACTTC. This sequence encodes CASSQGLIYEQYF. The chain has TRBV12-3 or TRBV12-4 and TRBJ2-7, with D possibly matching TRBD2 (6 bases). The V end was cut by 6 bases, the J end by 3 bases, with 12 bases between. This CDR3 comprises 13 residues.

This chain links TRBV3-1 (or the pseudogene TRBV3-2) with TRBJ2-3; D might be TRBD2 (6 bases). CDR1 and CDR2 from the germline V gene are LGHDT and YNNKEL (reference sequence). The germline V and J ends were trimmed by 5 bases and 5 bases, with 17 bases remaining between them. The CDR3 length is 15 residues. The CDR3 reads CASSSRRVWVDTQYF. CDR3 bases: TGTGCCAGCAGCTCTAGGAGGGTTTGGGTAGATACGCAGTATTTT.

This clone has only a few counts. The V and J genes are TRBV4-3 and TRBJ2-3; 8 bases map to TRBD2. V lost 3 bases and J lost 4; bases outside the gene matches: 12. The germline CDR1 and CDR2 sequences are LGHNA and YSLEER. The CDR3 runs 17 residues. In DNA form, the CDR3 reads TGCGCCAGCAGCCAGGGGGGTGGAGCGGGAGTGGCAGATACGCAGTATTTT. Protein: CASSQGGGAGVADTQYF.

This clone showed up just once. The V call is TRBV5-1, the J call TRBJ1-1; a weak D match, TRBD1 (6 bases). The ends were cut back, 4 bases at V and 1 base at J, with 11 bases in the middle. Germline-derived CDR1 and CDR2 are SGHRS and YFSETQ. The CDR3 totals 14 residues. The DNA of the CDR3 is TGCGCCAGCAGCGCCCAGGGGCAGAACACTGAAGCTTTCTTT. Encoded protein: CASSAQGQNTEAFF.

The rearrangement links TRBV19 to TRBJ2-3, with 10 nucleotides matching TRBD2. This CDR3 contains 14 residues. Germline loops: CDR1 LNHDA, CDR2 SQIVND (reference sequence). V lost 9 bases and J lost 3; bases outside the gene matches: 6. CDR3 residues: CASGLAGVTDTQYF. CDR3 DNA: TGTGCCAGCGGCCTAGCGGGAGTAACAGATACGCAGTATTTT. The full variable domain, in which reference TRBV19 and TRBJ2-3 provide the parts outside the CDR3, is DGGITQSPKYLFRKEGQNVTLSCEQNLNHDAMYWYRQDPGQGLRLIYYSQIVNDFQKGDIAEGYSVSREKKESFPLTVTSAQKNPTAFYLCASGLAGVTDTQYFGPGTRLTVL.